The clone carrying this TCR beta chain was seen once. Original handling: By means of reference gene primer amplification, nucleated cell counts were estimated. Some clones are missing from TCRdb's copy, which holds only in-frame ones; the method was immunoSEQ multiplex PCR. V and J calls and clone size are those listed in that table; D and trimming were worked out from the DNA. The sample consists of roughly 92,000 clones, over 75% of them appearing once. The sample is drawn from a study of blood T cell repertoires in COVID-19. Study-wide background: COVID-19 samples, acute and convalescent, were from the United States, Italy and Spain.

Trimming took off 4 bases at V and 8 bases at J, with 9 bases between the two ends. This CDR3 comprises 13 residues. CDR1 and CDR2 from the germline V gene are LGHNA and YSLEER. The chain combines TRBV4-3 with TRBJ1-6; unclear D gene. The source is a human donor with acute or convalescent COVID-19. The donor label of this sample is uncertain. Sequenced: peripheral blood. CDR3 nucleotide sequence: TGCGCCAGCAGCCCGGAACGGGATTCACCCCTCCACTTT. It specifies CASSPERDSPLHF.